The 9 T cell receptor beta chains below all came from one sample that was sequenced in a study of cytomegalovirus exposure and HLA in healthy donors. Profiled with immunoSEQ multiplex PCR; TCRdb holds only in-frame clones, not every one. The profile shows some 49,000 clones, 92% of them singletons. The sample consisted of PBMCs. These receptors were taken from a man aged 18-30 years in good health and CMV-seronegative.

The chain couples TRBV28 to TRBJ2-4, with 8 bases matching TRBD2. Germline assignment: CDR1 MDHEN and CDR2 SYDVKM. The CDR3 loop spans 18 amino acids. Unmatched junction bases numbered 16, after V lost 1 base and J lost 8 bases. The CDR3 DNA is TGTGCCAGCAGTTTATTCTCTACGGGAGGGGGGATTGTAGACATTCAGTACTTC. Its translation is CASSLFSTGGGIVDIQYF.

The genes are TRBV28 and TRBJ2-7, with D possibly matching TRBD2 (6 bases). This CDR3 is 17 amino acids long. Germline-derived CDR1 and CDR2 are MDHEN and SYDVKM. Deletions cut 5 bases from V and 6 bases from J, with 26 bases between. The CDR3 DNA follows: TGTGCCAGCAGTCTCCCGTCGGCGGGGCCCTACAAAGGCGAGCAGTACTTC. This gives the protein CASSLPSAGPYKGEQYF.

V is TRBV6-5 and J is TRBJ2-5; D is perhaps TRBD1 (5 bases). The CDR3 runs to 15 residues. V lost 4 bases and J lost 1, with 13 bases in between. Germline-derived CDR1 and CDR2 are MNHEY and SVGAGI. CDR3 residues: CASSLFTGPQETQYF. CDR3 coding DNA: TGTGCCAGCAGTTTATTTACAGGTCCCCAAGAGACCCAGTACTTC.

This sequence joins TRBV10-3 and TRBJ2-2, with D possibly being TRBD2 (5 bases). This CDR3 spans 15 amino acids. CDR1 and CDR2 (germline): ENHRY, SYGVKD. V shed 1 base and J shed 5 bases, with 11 bases lying between them. In nucleotides, the CDR3 is TGTGCCATCAGTGAGTTTGTCACGGGAACCGGGGAGCTGTTTTTT. Translated, it gives CAISEFVTGTGELFF.

This chain links TRBV5-1 with TRBJ2-7, with a possible D match to TRBD2 (6 bases). This CDR3 spans 14 amino acids. The V end was cut by 3 bases, the J end by 5 bases, with 15 bases between. The germline CDR1 and CDR2 sequences are SGHRS and YFSETQ. The CDR3 coding sequence is TGCGCCAGCAGCTGGGACTCAGTGGGGAACGAGCAGTACTTC. Its translation: CASSWDSVGNEQYF.

This rearrangement joins TRBV16 to TRBJ2-4; 10 bases are a match to TRBD1. Per the germline V gene, CDR1 is KGHSY and CDR2 is FQNENV. There are 14 residues in the CDR3. The ends lost 4 bases at V and 9 bases at J; junction bases unmatched: 6. CDR3: CASSRGQGSLIQYF. In DNA form, the CDR3 reads TGTGCCAGCAGCCGGGGACAGGGGTCTCTCATTCAGTACTTC.

The chain links TRBV14 to TRBJ1-1, with D hard to call. The germline gives CDR1 SGHDN, CDR2 FVKESK. The CDR3 runs to 13 residues. The V end was cut by 3 bases, the J end by 8 bases, with 13 bases between. The CDR3 DNA is TGTGCCAGCAGCCATTCCGGTACGGGAGAAGCTTTCTTT. Amino acid sequence: CASSHSGTGEAFF.

The chain employs TRBV10-2 and TRBJ2-1; TRBD1 aligns across 7 bases. This CDR3 is built from 13 residues. V lost 8 bases and J lost 6; bases outside the gene matches: 7. Germline V gives CDR1 WSHSY, CDR2 SAAADI. This CDR3 reads CASRGAGGNEQFF. CDR3 DNA sequence: TGCGCCAGCCGAGGGGCAGGGGGCAATGAGCAGTTCTTC.

In nucleotides, the CDR3 is TGCGCCAGCAGCCGCGCGGGGATTGGCATGTTGAACACTGAAGCTTTCTTT. It codes for CASSRAGIGMLNTEAFF. The rearrangement joins TRBV5-1 to TRBJ1-1; D gene uncertain. The V gene lost 4 bases and the J gene lost 0 bases, with 19 bases spanning the gap. Germline V lookup: CDR1 SGHRS, CDR2 YFSETQ. The CDR3 sequence is 17 residues long.